This T cell receptor (beta chain) was recovered during a study of beta chain features in type 1 diabetes. Whole-study findings and limits: All four CD4+ subsets from Type 1 diabetes patients carried moderately but significantly shorter TCRB CDR3s.

The CDR3 is 14 residues long. V lost 3 bases and J lost 1, with 10 bases in between. Germline V gene sequence: CDR1 SNHLY, CDR2 FYNNEI. About this clone itself: Its target is unknown.

Every bit of the isolated RNA underwent reverse transcription, so sequencing read expressed TCRB transcripts. Around 3.57 million reads was the average for naive, central memory and regulatory T cell samples. TCRdb's copy holds only in-frame clones and misses some; the assay was immunoSEQ multiplex PCR. The sample includes about 160,000 clones, 7.5% to 9.5% seen only once; the top ten take approximately 0.54%. The sequencing input was central memory CD4+ T cells from blood. The chain has TRBV2 and TRBJ2-7; TRBD1 is a possible D gene (5 bases). This TCR was recovered from a woman under 30 with type 1 diabetes. The CDR3 bases are TGTGCCAGCAGTGATTTAGGGGTTTCCTACGAGCAGTACTTC. This encodes CASSDLGVSYEQYF. Complete variable domain (other parts from reference TRBV2 and TRBJ2-7): EPEVTQTPSHQVTQMGQEVILRCVPISNHLYFYWYRQILGQKVEFLVSFYNNEISEKSEIFDDQFSVERPDGSNFTLKIRSTKLEDSAMYFCASSDLGVSYEQYFGPGTRLTVT.